The clone carrying this T cell receptor (beta chain) has only one observation. This sample is drawn from a study of blood T cell repertoires in COVID-19. Study context: Sources were T cells, B-cell-depleted T cells, or PBMCs; the material itself was cDNA or gDNA.

Germline V CDR1 and CDR2: LGHDT, YNNKEL (reference sequence). The CDR3 length is 15 residues. The ends lost 3 bases at V and 7 bases at J; junction bases unmatched: 5. As processed by the authors: Amplifying reference gene primers gave estimates of nucleated cell counts. Sequenced by immunoSEQ multiplex PCR; TCRdb stores in-frame clones only, minus some. D and trimming come from the DNA, and the V and J calls and clone size come from that table. The sample yields 270,000 or so clones, more than 65% seen once. The specimen was peripheral blood. J is TRBJ1-6 and V is TRBV3-1 (or the pseudogene TRBV3-2); 8 bases match TRBD1. The sequence was obtained from a woman between 18 and 29 years old with acute or convalescent COVID-19. CDR3 in DNA: TGTGCCAGCAGCCAGATCCCAGGGGGCAATTCACCCCTCCACTTT. Protein: CASSQIPGGNSPLHF.